This passage covers 30 T cell receptor beta chains from one sample sequenced in a study of CD8+ T cells in alopecia areata. Treatment described: oral pan-JAK inhibitor, 5-10 mg twice daily. As the sequencing template, cDNA was produced by extracting RNA and reverse transcribing it. Some clones are missing from TCRdb's copy, which holds only in-frame ones; the method was immunoSEQ multiplex PCR. Of about 200,000 clones listed, 64% are singletons. This material consisted of CD4+ T cells sorted from blood, taken at week 4, from a patient treated with tofacitinib. These receptors all come from a human donor with alopecia areata.

This clone was seen only a few times. This chain uses TRBV15 with TRBJ2-7, with D unresolved. V was pared by 0 bases and J by 3 bases, with 9 bases between. CDR3 length: 14 amino acids. The germline CDR1 and CDR2 sequences are LNHNV and YYDKDF (reference sequence). This CDR3 reads CATSRDRSRYEQYF. The CDR3 DNA follows: TGTGCCACCAGCAGAGATCGTTCTCGCTACGAGCAGTACTTC.

The rearrangement uses TRBV10-3 and TRBJ1-1, with 11 bases matching TRBD1. The junction had 6 bases not matched to a gene; V was cut back by 10 bases and J by 5 bases. This CDR3 is built from 13 residues. Germline V gene lookup returns CDR1 ENHRY and CDR2 SYGVKD. This CDR3 is CATTGTGGTEAFF. The CDR3 DNA reads as TGTGCCACCACCGGGACAGGGGGAACTGAAGCTTTCTTT.

The chain links TRBV5-1 to TRBJ2-7; 7 nucleotides line up with TRBD1. Germline-derived CDR1 and CDR2 are SGHRS and YFSETQ. V was clipped by 4 bases and J by 3 bases; unmatched bases: 4. This CDR3 has 13 residues. The chain's CDR3 is CASSQWDSYEQYF. As DNA, the CDR3 is TGCGCCAGCAGCCAATGGGACAGCTACGAGCAGTACTTC.

The rearrangement uses TRBV30 and TRBJ1-2, with TRBD1 identical over 7 bases. The CDR3 has 14 amino acids. The ends lost 3 bases at V and 5 bases at J; junction bases unmatched: 9. Germline-derived CDR1 and CDR2 are GTSNPN and SVGIG (reference sequence). This CDR3 is CAWRGRGRVYGYTF. The CDR3 DNA follows: TGTGCCTGGAGGGGTAGGGGGCGAGTGTATGGCTACACCTTC.

The chain combines TRBV5-1 with TRBJ2-1, with 9 bases that match TRBD1. This CDR3 comprises 12 residues. V gave up 5 bases and J gave up 8 bases; unmatched junction bases: 2. Germline V lookup: CDR1 SGHRS, CDR2 YFSETQ. CDR3 protein: CASSWDRDEQFF. DNA of the CDR3: TGCGCCAGCAGTTGGGACAGGGATGAGCAGTTCTTC.

The chain employs TRBV30 and TRBJ1-4; 9 nucleotides match TRBD1. V gave up 2 bases and J gave up 8 bases; unmatched junction bases: 3. Germline CDR1 and CDR2: GTSNPN and SVGIG (reference sequence). This CDR3 spans 13 amino acids. The CDR3 DNA follows: TGTGCCTGGAGTCGGACAGGGGAAGAAAAACTGTTTTTT. It specifies CAWSRTGEEKLFF.

Only one count was recorded for this clone. V and J are TRBV7-8 and TRBJ1-5, with a weak D call TRBD1 (6 bases). The length of the CDR3 is 13 residues. V was cut by 5 bases and J by 7 bases, with 12 bases left in between. The germline gives CDR1 SGHVS, CDR2 FQNEAQ. In DNA form, the CDR3 reads TGTGCCAGCAGCCTCCGACAGGACCAGCCCCAGCATTTT. It is translated as CASSLRQDQPQHF.

The chain carries TRBV25-1 and TRBJ1-5; no clear D gene. The length of the CDR3 is 12 residues. V lost 6 bases and J 4 bases, leaving 7 bases between the germline ends. Germline lookup yields CDR1 MGHDK and CDR2 SYGVNS. The CDR3 spells CASRGQNQPQHF. The CDR3 DNA sequence: TGTGCCAGCAGGGGCCAAAATCAGCCCCAGCATTTT.

This clone was counted between two and nine times. The chain uses TRBV23-1 and TRBJ2-2, with 11 bases matching TRBD2. TRBV23-1 is flagged as an ORF with uncertain function. V was clipped by 4 bases and J by 0 bases; unmatched bases: 10. The CDR3 is made up of 19 amino acids. Written as DNA, the CDR3 is TGCGCCAGCAGTCGATCGACGGGACTAGCGGAACCGAACACCGGGGAGCTGTTTTTT. Protein: CASSRSTGLAEPNTGELFF.

The V gene is TRBV2, the J gene TRBJ1-5; TRBD1 might be the D (6 bases). The CDR3 has 14 residues. With 3 bases removed from V and 3 bases from J, the gap between germline ends came to 9 bases. Germline CDR1 and CDR2: SNHLY and FYNNEI. CDR3 DNA sequence: TGTGCCAGCAGTGAGGGACAAGCCAATCAGCCCCAGCATTTT. Amino acids: CASSEGQANQPQHF.

To note about this clone: The junction departs from the called germline gene at one end, perhaps through a read error. V gene TRBV25-1 combines with J gene TRBJ1-4; TRBD1 aligns across 9 bases. Germline V gene sequence: CDR1 MGHDK, CDR2 SYGVNS. The CDR3 runs to 15 residues. The CDR3 nucleotides read TGTGCCAGCAGTGAGGTGGTTGGGACAGGGCCTCCTAAACCATTT. This translates into CASSEVVGTGPPKPF.

The CDR3 reads CASSARQGTSGANVLTF. In DNA, the CDR3 is TGTGCCAGCAGCGCAAGACAGGGTACCTCTGGGGCCAACGTCCTGACTTTC. This chain uses TRBV7-2 with TRBJ2-6, with 7 bases lining up with TRBD1. V shed 5 bases and J 0 bases; nucleotides not matched to a gene: 7. The germline V gene encodes CDR1 SGHTA and CDR2 FQGNSA. This CDR3 contains 17 residues.

The chain couples TRBV7-9 to TRBJ2-3, with 7 positions matching TRBD1. Germline CDR1 SEHNR, CDR2 FQNEAQ (reference sequence). The CDR3 is made up of 14 amino acids. Unmatched junction bases numbered 4, after V lost 5 bases and J lost 2 bases. CDR3 in DNA: TGTGCCAGCAGCCCGGGACAGCTCACAGATACGCAGTATTTT. This gives the protein CASSPGQLTDTQYF.

This rearrangement joins TRBV5-4 to TRBJ1-2; no reliable D call. The CDR3 spans 13 residues. The germline CDR1 and CDR2 sequences are SGHNT and YYREEE (reference sequence). V was pared by 2 bases and J by 0 bases, with 5 bases between. The CDR3 loop is CASSLPSNYGYTF. CDR3 nucleotides: TGTGCCAGCAGCTTACCCTCTAACTATGGCTACACCTTC.

This sequence joins TRBV6-6 and TRBJ1-1; no definite D call. The CDR3 is made up of 14 amino acids. Per the germline V gene, CDR1 is MNHNY and CDR2 is SVGAGI (reference sequence). The V end was cut by 4 bases, the J end by 0 bases, with 9 bases between. The CDR3 region has the DNA TGTGCCAGCAGTTTTGAAGGAGTGAACACTGAAGCTTTCTTT. Amino acid sequence: CASSFEGVNTEAFF.

This clone was detected only a few times. J is TRBJ2-3 and V is TRBV4-1; D assignment may be TRBD1 or TRBD2 (7 bases each). Germline loops: CDR1 MGHRA, CDR2 YSYEKL. The CDR3 is 17 residues long. The V and J ends lost 0 bases and 7 bases respectively, with 20 bases between them. In DNA, the CDR3 is TGCGCCAGCAGCCAAGATCCAGGTGGACTAGGGGGCCATACGCAGTATTTT. Translation gives CASSQDPGGLGGHTQYF.

This rearrangement joins TRBV9 to TRBJ2-5, with 12 positions matching TRBD1. Trimming at V came to 4 bases and at J to 5 bases, leaving 9 bases not matched to a gene. This CDR3 spans 16 amino acids. Germline CDR1 is SGDLS and CDR2 is YYNGEE. Here the CDR3 reads CASSPRDRGQRETQYF. As DNA, the CDR3 is TGTGCCAGCAGCCCCCGGGACAGGGGGCAGCGGGAGACCCAGTACTTC.

The rearrangement uses TRBV29-1 and TRBJ1-2; 8 bases map to TRBD1. The length of the CDR3 is 14 residues. Germline loops: CDR1 SQVTM, CDR2 ANQGSEA. V dropped 3 bases and J dropped 9; count of bases not matched to a gene: 12. For the CDR3, the DNA is TGCAGCGTTGATGGAGCCGGACAGGGTTCTAGCTACACCTTC. Amino acids: CSVDGAGQGSSYTF.

V is TRBV11-1 and J is TRBJ2-3, with TRBD2 matching 9 bases. The CDR3 sequence is 15 residues long. Germline V gives CDR1 SGHAT, CDR2 FQDESV (reference sequence). Trimming removed 4 bases from V and 1 base from J; junction bases left unmatched: 3. The CDR3 nucleotides are TGTGCCAGCAGCTCCCGACTAGCGGGCACAGATACGCAGTATTTT. Protein: CASSSRLAGTDTQYF.

This rearrangement joins TRBV13 to TRBJ2-5, with 10 bases aligning to TRBD2. The ends lost 2 bases at V and 4 bases at J; junction bases unmatched: 7. This CDR3 spans 16 amino acids. Germline V lookup: CDR1 PRHDT, CDR2 FYEKMQ (reference sequence). CDR3 amino acids: CASSLKSGGARETQYF. The CDR3 DNA follows: TGTGCCAGCAGCTTAAAGAGCGGGGGGGCTCGAGAGACCCAGTACTTC.

The V gene is TRBV7-9, the J gene TRBJ2-3; D is unresolved. This CDR3 comprises 12 residues. In germline, CDR1 is SEHNR, CDR2 FQNEAQ (reference sequence). The V and J ends lost 5 bases and 14 bases respectively, with 17 bases between them. CDR3 loop: CASSIPGTSGYF. As DNA, the CDR3 is TGTGCCAGCAGCATCCCCGGTACATCAGGGTATTTT.

CDR3 sequence (DNA): TGCAGCGGGAGGAACACTGAAGCTTTCTTT. This encodes CSGRNTEAFF. This sequence joins TRBV29-1 and TRBJ1-1, with D hard to call. The germline V and J ends were trimmed by 7 bases and 1 base, with 4 bases remaining between them. CDR3 size: 10 residues. Germline values: CDR1 SQVTM, CDR2 ANQGSEA.

A few counts support this clone. The J gene is TRBJ2-4, the V gene TRBV19; either TRBD1 or TRBD2 may fit D (5 bases each). Germline V lookup: CDR1 LNHDA, CDR2 SQIVND (reference sequence). There are 15 residues in the CDR3. Between the trimmed V and J ends, which lost 4 bases and 9 bases, there was a span of 19 bases. The CDR3 DNA is TGTGCCAGTAGTACCGGGACCGACGTGGCTAGCATTCAGTACTTC. Its protein product is CASSTGTDVASIQYF.

The chain recombines TRBV4-1 with TRBJ1-1; no definite D call. This CDR3 region has 14 residues. The V end lost 3 bases, the J end lost 1 base, and 9 bases lay between the germline ends. The germline V gene has CDR1 MGHRA and CDR2 YSYEKL. The CDR3 reads CASSQGGKNTEAFF. The CDR3 coding sequence is TGCGCCAGCAGCCAGGGAGGGAAGAACACTGAAGCTTTCTTT.

This sequence joins TRBV5-6 and TRBJ1-2, with 7 positions matching TRBD1. CDR3 size: 14 residues. V dropped 4 bases and J dropped 2; count of bases not matched to a gene: 5. Germline CDR1 is SGHDT and CDR2 is YYEEEE. CDR3: CASSIRDSNYGYTF. Here the CDR3 DNA reads TGTGCCAGCAGCATCCGGGACAGCAACTATGGCTACACCTTC.

The chain is built from TRBV4-3 and TRBJ2-7; D might be TRBD1 (6 bases). CDR1 is LGHNA, CDR2 YSLEER, per germline. The CDR3 spans 14 residues. The V end lost 0 bases, the J end lost 7 bases, and 13 bases lay between the germline ends. Here the CDR3 DNA reads TGCGCCAGCAGCCAAGAGTTGGGACACACAGAGCAGTACTTC. It specifies CASSQELGHTEQYF.

CDR3 region: CATSRDEGAQPQHF. CDR3 coding DNA: TGTGCCACCAGCAGAGATGAGGGTGCTCAGCCCCAGCATTTT. The chain couples TRBV15 to TRBJ1-5; D ambiguous. V was cut by 0 bases and J by 6 bases, with 9 bases left in between. The CDR3 has 14 residues. From germline, CDR1 is LNHNV and CDR2 YYDKDF (reference sequence).

The rearrangement joins TRBV29-1 to TRBJ2-5; D might be TRBD2 (6 bases). The germline V gene encodes CDR1 SQVTM and CDR2 ANQGSEA. Trimming removed 1 base at V and 1 base at J, with 10 bases between. CDR3 size: 14 residues. The CDR3 nucleotides read TGCAGCGTTGAAGGGAGGGGTATCCAAGAGACCCAGTACTTC. Amino acid sequence: CSVEGRGIQETQYF.

V and J are TRBV30 and TRBJ2-2; D is perhaps TRBD1 (5 bases). Germline-derived CDR1 and CDR2 are GTSNPN and SVGIG (reference sequence). V lost 1 base and J 0 bases, leaving 9 bases between the germline ends. The CDR3 is 15 amino acids. Here the CDR3 reads CAWSGLGANTGELFF. The CDR3 bases are TGTGCCTGGAGTGGGCTAGGGGCGAACACCGGGGAGCTGTTTTTT.

This clone was counted only a few times. V and J are TRBV30 and TRBJ2-2; maybe TRBD2 (6 bases). The CDR3 is 14 amino acids. V shed 3 bases and J shed 1 base, with 9 bases lying between them. The germline V gene encodes CDR1 GTSNPN and CDR2 SVGIG (reference sequence). The CDR3 DNA is TGTGCCTGGAGATCGGGGGTGAACACCGGGGAGCTGTTTTTT. As protein: CAWRSGVNTGELFF.